Shown below are 15 T cell receptor beta chains from a single sample sequenced in a study of CD8 T cells in Susac syndrome. RNA in amounts of roughly 0.45 to 1 ug was reverse transcribed with random hexamers. Each CDR3 protein is one row after TCRdb ran MiXCR on the immunoSEQ multiplex PCR reads. Among roughly 150,000 distinct CDR3 sequences, 95% to 96% were seen once, and the ten largest hold under 0.15%. Sequencing input: CD8+ T cells from PBMCs. The receptors stem from a human donor with multiple sclerosis.

This chain's CDR3 is CATSRDPGGEQFF. Here the CDR3 DNA reads TGTGCCACCAGCAGAGATCCGGGAGGTGAGCAGTTCTTC. The chain combines TRBV15 with TRBJ2-1; 7 nucleotides align to TRBD2. Germline CDR1 reads LNHNV; CDR2 reads YYDKDF (reference sequence). The V and J ends lost 0 bases and 9 bases, in that order; junction bases with no gene match: 2. This CDR3 is built from 13 residues.

A single count supports this clonotype. At one end the junction does not follow the germline gene, possibly because of a read error. J is TRBJ1-2 and V is TRBV27; D remains unclear. CDR1 and CDR2 (germline): MNHEY, SMNVEV (reference sequence). The CDR3 consists of 13 residues. In DNA form, the CDR3 reads TGTACCAGCAGTAAGACCCCTAACTATGGCTACACCTTC. Translated: CTSSKTPNYGYTF.

The J gene is TRBJ1-3, the V gene TRBV29-1; the D is unclear. The CDR3 extends over 14 amino acids. With 4 bases removed from V and 0 bases from J, the gap between germline ends came to 10 bases. CDR1 is SQVTM and CDR2 is ANQGSEA in the germline V gene. The CDR3 region has the DNA TGCAGCGTTGTTAGCCGAGACTCTGGAAACACCATATATTTT. This codes for CSVVSRDSGNTIYF. The entire variable domain, with the rest obtained from reference TRBV29-1 and TRBJ1-3, is as follows: SAVISQKPSRDICQRGTSLTIQCQVDSQVTMMFWYRQQPGQSLTLIATANQGSEATYESGFVIDKFPISRPNLTFSTLTVSNMSPEDSSIYLCSVVSRDSGNTIYFGEGSWLTVV.

A remark on this clonotype: Its ends do not fully match the called genes, so a read error is possible. J is TRBJ2-5 and V is TRBV7-9; no definite D call. CDR1 is SEHNR and CDR2 is FQNEAQ in the germline V gene (reference sequence). This CDR3 contains 15 residues. CDR3 coding DNA: TGTGCCAGCAGCCACCCCGGAAGGTACCAGGAGACCCAGTACTTC. Translation gives CASSHPGRYQETQYF.

This clonotype has only a few counts. This chain uses TRBV25-1 with TRBJ2-2; unclear D gene. The germline V gene has CDR1 MGHDK and CDR2 SYGVNS. The CDR3 length is 11 residues. Trimming pared 9 bases from V and 5 bases from J, leaving 7 bases between. The CDR3 here is CASSRTGELFF. The CDR3 DNA is TGTGCCAGTAGCAGGACCGGGGAGCTGTTTTTT. Complete variable domain (other parts from reference TRBV25-1 and TRBJ2-2): EADIYQTPRYLVIGTGKKITLECSQTMGHDKMYWYQQDPGMELHLIHYSYGVNSTEKGDLSSESTVSRIRTEHFPLTLESARPSHTSQYLCASSRTGELFFGEGSRLTVL.

V and J are TRBV5-1 and TRBJ2-7; perhaps TRBD1 as D (6 bases). The V gene's germline CDR1 is SGHRS and CDR2 YFSETQ. The CDR3 runs 15 residues. With 0 bases removed from V and 0 bases from J, the gap between germline ends came to 10 bases. In DNA form, the CDR3 reads TGCGCCAGCAGCTTGGAGCCAGGGGACTCCTACGAGCAGTACGTC. Residues: CASSLEPGDSYEQYV.

This chain uses TRBV11-2 with TRBJ2-5; D is possibly TRBD1 or TRBD2 (5 bases each). The germline V gene encodes CDR1 SGHAT and CDR2 FQNNGV. The CDR3 sequence is 15 residues long. V was pared by 0 bases and J by 1 base, with 9 bases between. CDR3 sequence reads: CASSLDWGTQETQYF. DNA for the CDR3: TGTGCCAGCAGCTTAGATTGGGGGACCCAAGAGACCCAGTACTTC.

V gene TRBV20-1 combines with J gene TRBJ2-1; a weak D match, TRBD2 (6 bases). CDR3 length: 13 residues. The V gene lost 4 bases and the J gene lost 0 bases, with 7 bases spanning the gap. Germline V gives CDR1 DFQATT, CDR2 SNEGSKA (reference sequence). The CDR3 spells CSAIGSSYNEQFF. The CDR3 DNA is TGCAGTGCTATCGGGAGCTCCTACAATGAGCAGTTCTTC.

The chain uses TRBV3-1 and TRBJ2-7; no clear D. The CDR3 is 14 residues long. Germline V gives CDR1 LGHDT, CDR2 YNNKEL (reference sequence). The germline V and J ends were trimmed by 2 bases and 3 bases, with 11 bases remaining between them. In DNA form, the CDR3 reads TGTGCCAGCAGCCAACGACATGGGGACTACGAGCAGTACGTC. Translation gives CASSQRHGDYEQYV.

This sequence joins TRBV12-3 or TRBV12-4 and TRBJ2-3, with TRBD2 as a possible D gene (7 bases). Trimming cost V 7 bases and J 2 bases, with 16 bases left between them. This CDR3 is 15 amino acids long. CDR3 nucleotides: TGTGCCAGCAATTTGGGCGGGGGCCACACAGATACGCAGTATTTT. Protein: CASNLGGGHTDTQYF.

This chain connects TRBV29-1 to TRBJ2-7, with a tentative D call TRBD2 (6 bases). The CDR3 extends over 11 amino acids. V was clipped by 6 bases and J by 6 bases, with 12 bases between them. Germline lookup yields CDR1 SQVTM and CDR2 ANQGSEA. This CDR3 is CSVRRGAEQYF. CDR3 coding DNA: TGCAGCGTAAGGAGGGGAGCCGAGCAGTACTTC.

The V gene is TRBV3-1, the J gene TRBJ2-5; D gene ambiguous. V was shortened by 2 bases and J by 1 base, with 5 bases between the two germline ends. Germline values: CDR1 LGHDT, CDR2 YNNKEL (reference sequence). This CDR3 region has 13 residues. The DNA of the CDR3 is TGTGCCAGCAGCCAAAGCAGCCAAGAGACCCAGTACTTC. This translates into CASSQSSQETQYF.

The chain uses TRBV6-5 and TRBJ1-3; D not certain. This CDR3 is 14 amino acids long. Germline CDR1 is MNHEY and CDR2 is SVGAGI. Trimming took off 5 bases at V and 4 bases at J, with 12 bases between the two ends. This CDR3 is CASSAGVGGNTIYF. The CDR3 nucleotides are TGTGCCAGCAGTGCGGGTGTGGGGGGAAACACCATATATTTT.

The gene calls are TRBV20-1 and TRBJ2-5; D is undetermined. The V gene lost 0 bases and the J gene lost 2 bases, with 7 bases spanning the gap. Per germline, CDR1 DFQATT and CDR2 SNEGSKA (reference sequence). The CDR3 length is 13 residues. CDR3 in DNA: TGCAGTGCTAGAGACCAAGGGCAAGAGACCCAGTACTTC. Its protein is CSARDQGQETQYF.

The rearrangement joins TRBV7-9 to TRBJ2-5; 9 nucleotides align to TRBD2. The germline gives CDR1 SEHNR, CDR2 FQNEAQ (reference sequence). V lost 5 bases, J lost 2 bases, and 12 bases stayed unmatched. The CDR3 has 17 amino acids. DNA of the CDR3: TGTGCCAGCAGCCCTCCGTTGAGTAGCGGGGGACAAGAGACCCAGTACTTC. The encoded protein is CASSPPLSSGGQETQYF.